These T cell receptor beta chains were read from a single sample in a study of cytomegalovirus exposure and HLA in healthy donors. The table came from immunoSEQ multiplex PCR; TCRdb's copy has only in-frame clones and leaves some out. The sample lists 100,000 to 120,000 clones; about 70% were seen once. The sample taken for sequencing was PBMCs. Source of these receptors: a man aged 30 to 45 in good health and CMV-seronegative. Both conserved end residues are part of each CDR3. The D gene is left open where the match is weak. Where a row states a size, it is once, few, many or the class of an expanded clone; other rows omit it.

j_call | d_call | clone_size | v_call | cdr3_aa | cdr3_nt
TRBJ2-1 | TRBD2 | . | TRBV4-3 | CASSRGLAGVVGDEQFF | TGCGCCAGCAGCCGTGGACTAGCGGGAGTGGTTGGGGATGAGCAGTTCTTC
TRBJ1-1 | . | . | TRBV18 | CASSPRQGMETEAFF | TGTGCCAGCTCACCACGTCAGGGGATGGAAACTGAAGCTTTCTTT
TRBJ2-1 | . | . | TRBV28 | CASSFGNSAFSYNEQFF | TGTGCCAGCAGTTTCGGGAATAGCGCGTTCTCCTACAATGAGCAGTTCTTC
TRBJ2-3 | . | . | TRBV7-9 | CASSRLRTDTQYF | TGTGCCAGCAGCCGCCTAAGAACAGATACGCAGTATTTT
TRBJ2-5 | TRBD2 | few | TRBV4-1 | CASSIAGEETQYF | TGCGCCAGCAGCATAGCGGGGGAAGAGACCCAGTACTTC
TRBJ2-7 | TRBD2 | few | TRBV28 | CASSYSGSSYEQYF | TGTGCCAGCAGTTATAGCGGGAGCTCCTACGAGCAGTACTTC
TRBJ2-7 | TRBD1 | few | TRBV28 | CASSPGTGYEQYF | TGTGCCAGCAGTCCCGGGACAGGCTACGAGCAGTACTTC
TRBJ2-3 | . | . | TRBV6-5 | CASSSTNLADTQYF | TGTGCCAGCAGTTCTACCAACCTAGCGGATACGCAGTATTTT
TRBJ1-2 | . | few | TRBV4-3 | CASSQVSDRRYGYTF | TGCGCCAGCAGCCAAGTATCGGACAGAAGATATGGCTACACCTTC
TRBJ1-3 | . | . | TRBV7-9 | CASSPTRGSGNTIYF | TGTGCCAGCAGCCCTACCAGGGGTTCTGGAAACACCATATATTTT
TRBJ1-1 | . | . | TRBV18 | CASSPVGGALNTEAFF | TGTGCCAGCTCACCCGTAGGGGGGGCGTTGAACACTGAAGCTTTCTTT
TRBJ1-1 | . | few | TRBV18 | CASSLRGTEAFF | TGTGCCAGCTCACTAAGGGGCACTGAAGCTTTCTTT
TRBJ2-7 | . | . | TRBV25-1 | CASRSGRGPEQYF | TGTGCCAGCCGTTCGGGCAGGGGCCCCGAGCAGTACTTC
TRBJ2-3 | . | . | TRBV11-2 | CASSLVQATTDTQYF | TGTGCCAGCAGCTTAGTACAGGCAACCACAGATACGCAGTATTTT
TRBJ1-3 | . | . | TRBV6-1 | CASSLQGSSGNTIYF | TGTGCCAGCTCTTTACAGGGATCCTCTGGAAACACCATATATTTT
TRBJ2-7 | . | . | TRBV13 | CASSLGPVGYEQYF | TGTGCCAGCAGCTTAGGCCCGGTCGGCTACGAGCAGTACTTC
TRBJ1-5 | . | . | TRBV12-2 | CASRLTGVIVRPSQPQHF | TGTGCAAGTCGCTTGACAGGGGTTATAGTAAGGCCCAGTCAGCCCCAGCATTTT
TRBJ2-1 | . | . | TRBV4-3 | CASSQRQSSYNEQFF | TGCGCCAGCAGCCAGCGCCAAAGCTCCTACAATGAGCAGTTCTTC
TRBJ2-3 | . | . | TRBV27 | CASSSGRPTDTQYF | TGTGCCAGCAGTTCCGGGAGACCCACAGATACGCAGTATTTT
TRBJ1-4 | . | . | TRBV6-6 | CASMRDEKLFF | TGTGCCAGCATGAGGGATGAAAAACTGTTTTTT